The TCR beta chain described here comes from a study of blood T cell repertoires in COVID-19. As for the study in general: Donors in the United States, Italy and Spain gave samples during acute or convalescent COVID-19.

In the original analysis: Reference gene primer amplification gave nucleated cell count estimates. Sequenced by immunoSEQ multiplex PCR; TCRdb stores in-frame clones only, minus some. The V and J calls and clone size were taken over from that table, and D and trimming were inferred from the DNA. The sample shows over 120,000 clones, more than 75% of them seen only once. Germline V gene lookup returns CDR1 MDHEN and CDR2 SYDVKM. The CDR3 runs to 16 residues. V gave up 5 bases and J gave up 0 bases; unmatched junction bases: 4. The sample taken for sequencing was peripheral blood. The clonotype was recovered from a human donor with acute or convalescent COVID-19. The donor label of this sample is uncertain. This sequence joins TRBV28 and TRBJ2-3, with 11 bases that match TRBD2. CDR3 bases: TGTGCCAGCAGTCCATTAGCGGGGGGGAGCACAGATACGCAGTATTTT. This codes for CASSPLAGGSTDTQYF.